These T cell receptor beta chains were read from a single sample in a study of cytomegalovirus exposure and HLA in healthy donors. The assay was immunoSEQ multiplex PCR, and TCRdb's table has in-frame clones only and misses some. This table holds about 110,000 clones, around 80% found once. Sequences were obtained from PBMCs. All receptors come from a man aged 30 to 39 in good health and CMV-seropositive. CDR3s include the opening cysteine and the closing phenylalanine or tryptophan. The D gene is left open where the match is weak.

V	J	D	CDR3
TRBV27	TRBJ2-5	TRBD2	CASAKGTSGGAWETQYF
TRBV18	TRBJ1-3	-	CASSPLGARSGNTIYF
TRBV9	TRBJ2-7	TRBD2	CASSAGLVYEQYF
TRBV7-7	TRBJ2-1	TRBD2	CASTRLAGDGNEQFF
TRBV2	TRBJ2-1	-	CASSDTSYNEQFF
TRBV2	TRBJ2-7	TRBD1	CASTQGRYEQYF
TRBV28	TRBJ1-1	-	CASSLFSPGNTEAFF
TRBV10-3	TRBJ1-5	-	CVSTSGVGGNQPQHF
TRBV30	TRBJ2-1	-	CAWSVGYNEQFF
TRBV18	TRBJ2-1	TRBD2	CASSPTGTIGWGEQFF
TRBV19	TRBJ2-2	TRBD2	CASSILAGLTGELFF
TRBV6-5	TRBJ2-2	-	CASSWDTSNTGELFF
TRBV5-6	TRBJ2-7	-	CASSLGADEQYF
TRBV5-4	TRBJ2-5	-	CASSLSGGGETQYF
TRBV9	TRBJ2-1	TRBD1	CASSEGQGSYNEQFF
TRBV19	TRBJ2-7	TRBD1	CASSTGGHEQYF
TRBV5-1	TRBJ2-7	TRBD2	CASSLGSGGYEQYF
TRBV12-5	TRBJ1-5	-	CASGNQRRDDSNQPQHF
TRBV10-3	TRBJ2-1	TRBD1	CAISPGGTYNEQFF
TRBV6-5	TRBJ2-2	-	CASSIAGEGELFF
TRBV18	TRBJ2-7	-	CASSPLADYEQYF
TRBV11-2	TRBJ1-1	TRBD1	CASSLDRGHGAFF
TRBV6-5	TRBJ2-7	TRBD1	CATTRQGAAYEQYF
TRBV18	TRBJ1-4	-	CASSPSEEKLFF
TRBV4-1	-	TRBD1	CASSQDSPDRGTYEQYF
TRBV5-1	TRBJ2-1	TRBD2	CASSLASGGNEQFF
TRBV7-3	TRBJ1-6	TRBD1	CASSLTGSGNSPLHF